Included here is one T cell receptor beta chain sequence, with context. Its specificity is unknown. The approximately 130-subject validation cohort, separate from the roughly 700-subject first cohort, included the donors. Libraries were prepared by immunoSEQ multiplex PCR; TCRdb keeps only in-frame clonotypes and omits some of them. The sample gives a few hundred thousand clones, around 90% of which show up once; more than 0.35% is in the top ten. Trimming left V 3 bases short and J 5 bases short, with 16 bases between. The CDR3 sequence is 15 residues long. In germline, CDR1 is LNHDA, CDR2 SQIVND (reference sequence). This sample was taken from a study of cytomegalovirus exposure and HLA in healthy donors. Study context: A later analysis reported the 95 to 150 validation repertoires used the same platform as the approximately 670 first-cohort repertoires.

Study-wide points: Reports credit the classifier with highly specific, highly sensitive diagnosis of cytomegalovirus status. There were some public TCRs occurring in many donors, but most TCR sequences were rare.

The TCR originated in a woman between 18 and 30 years old in good health and CMV-seronegative. Sequenced sample: PBMCs. The rearrangement joins TRBV19 to TRBJ1-1; weak D call: TRBD1 (5 bases). This chain's CDR3 is CASSIGSGGGTEAFF. In nucleotides, the CDR3 is TGTGCCAGTAGTATCGGGTCTGGCGGGGGGACTGAAGCTTTCTTT.